This T cell receptor (beta chain) stems from a study of T cell responses to AZD1222 COVID-19 vaccine. Overall study results and limits: Most donors were white British and more were female, and clonal diversity was possibly underestimated. Spike-specific TCR breadth and depth went up after people got two AZD1222 doses.

To note about this clone: The antigen is undetermined.

Second doses that came at about 4 or about 12 weeks were put together. Sequencing was performed with immunoSEQ multiplex PCR; in TCRdb, only in-frame clones are kept and a portion is missing. The table records some 130,000 clones, over 80% of them present only once. The sequence was collected from an adult who received the AZD1222 COVID-19 vaccine. Specimen: peripheral blood, collected 28 days after the second AZD1222 dose.

CDR3 bases: TGTGCCAGCAGCCAGGGGGGCACCTTGGCCTACGAGCAGTACTTC. Translation gives CASSQGGTLAYEQYF. The chain couples TRBV7-9 to TRBJ2-7; D may be TRBD1 (7 bases). The germline gives CDR1 SEHNR, CDR2 FQNEAQ (reference sequence). This CDR3 is built from 15 residues. The V end was cut by 5 bases, the J end by 2 bases, with 16 bases between.